This T cell receptor beta chain was retrieved from a study of T cells after yellow fever vaccination. Looking at the study overall: Each low-cell-number fraction was prepared by means of SMART-Seq v4 Ultra Low Input. Study results and limitations: By day 5 rather than day 15, the secondary response had peaked, though it was weaker.

Germline V lookup: CDR1 SGHTA, CDR2 FQGNSA. The V gene lost 3 bases and the J gene lost 5 bases, with 7 bases spanning the gap. CDR3 length: 12 residues. TCRdb used MiXCR to reprocess the 5' RACE reads, holding one entry per CDR3 protein. The sample gives roughly 300,000 distinct CDR3 sequences, approximately 8% of which show up once; 15% to 20% is in the top ten. This clonotype was seen a handful of times. No antigen is known for it. V usage is TRBV7-2 and J usage is TRBJ1-2; D is ambiguous. Sequenced here: PBMCs, sampled approximately 40 days after the first yellow fever vaccination. The origin of this receptor is a man aged 18 to 29 who received the YFV17D yellow fever vaccine. CDR3 in DNA: TGTGCCAGCAGCTTCGGATTGTATGGCTACACCTTC. This sequence encodes CASSFGLYGYTF.